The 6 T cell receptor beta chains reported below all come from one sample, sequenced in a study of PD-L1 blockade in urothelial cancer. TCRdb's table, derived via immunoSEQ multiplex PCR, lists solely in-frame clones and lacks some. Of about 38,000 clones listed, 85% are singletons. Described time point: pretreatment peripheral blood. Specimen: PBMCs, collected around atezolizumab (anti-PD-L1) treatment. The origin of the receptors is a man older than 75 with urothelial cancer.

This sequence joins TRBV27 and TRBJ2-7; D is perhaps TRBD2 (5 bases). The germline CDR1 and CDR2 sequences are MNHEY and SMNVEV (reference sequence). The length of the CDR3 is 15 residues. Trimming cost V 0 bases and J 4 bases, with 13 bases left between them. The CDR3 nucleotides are TGTGCCAGCAGTTTATCGAAAGGCTCGGGATACGAGCAGTACTTC. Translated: CASSLSKGSGYEQYF.

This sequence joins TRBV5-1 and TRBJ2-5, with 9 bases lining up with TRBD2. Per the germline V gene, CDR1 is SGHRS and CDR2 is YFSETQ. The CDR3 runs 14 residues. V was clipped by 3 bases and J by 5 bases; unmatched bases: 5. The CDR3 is CASSSTSGEETQYF. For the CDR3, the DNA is TGCGCCAGCAGCTCGACTAGCGGTGAGGAGACCCAGTACTTC.

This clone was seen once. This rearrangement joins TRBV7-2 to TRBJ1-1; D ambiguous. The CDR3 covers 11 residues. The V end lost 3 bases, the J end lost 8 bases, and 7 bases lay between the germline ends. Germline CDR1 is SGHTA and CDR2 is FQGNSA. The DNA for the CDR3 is TGTGCCAGCAGCTTCAGTATAGAAGCTTTCTTT. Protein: CASSFSIEAFF.

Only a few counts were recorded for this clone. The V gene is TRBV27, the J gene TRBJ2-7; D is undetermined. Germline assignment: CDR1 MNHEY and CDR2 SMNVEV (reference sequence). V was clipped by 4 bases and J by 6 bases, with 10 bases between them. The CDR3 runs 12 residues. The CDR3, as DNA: TGTGCCAGCAGTTCGTCCGGGTCCGAGCAGTACTTC. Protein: CASSSSGSEQYF.

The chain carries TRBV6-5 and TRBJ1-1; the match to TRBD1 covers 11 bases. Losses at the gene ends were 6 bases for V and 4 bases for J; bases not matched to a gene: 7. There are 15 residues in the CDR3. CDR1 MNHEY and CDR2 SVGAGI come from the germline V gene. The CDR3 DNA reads TGTGCCAGCAGGGGGGCGGGACAGGGGGTCACTGAAGCTTTCTTT. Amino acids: CASRGAGQGVTEAFF.

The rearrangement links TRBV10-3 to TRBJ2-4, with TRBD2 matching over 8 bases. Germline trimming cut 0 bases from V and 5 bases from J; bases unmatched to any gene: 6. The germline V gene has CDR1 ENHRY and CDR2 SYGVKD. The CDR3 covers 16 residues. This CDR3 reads CAISESGGGRENIQYF. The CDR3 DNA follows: TGTGCCATCAGTGAGTCAGGCGGGGGGCGGGAAAACATTCAGTACTTC.